Each of the 22 T cell receptor beta chains below was sequenced from the same sample in a study of cytomegalovirus exposure and HLA in healthy donors. Repertoires were generated with immunoSEQ multiplex PCR, while TCRdb's copy carries only in-frame clones and drops some. The sample lists around 300,000 clones; approximately 83% were seen once. Sequenced sample: PBMCs. The receptors shown here come from a woman between 18 and 30 years old in good health and CMV-seronegative.

This clone was detected only once. The chain links TRBV7-2 to TRBJ2-7; D may be TRBD1 (5 bases). The CDR3 covers 15 residues. The V gene's germline CDR1 is SGHTA and CDR2 FQGNSA. Trimming took off 6 bases at V and 4 bases at J, with 19 bases between the two ends. CDR3 protein: CASSSQGSGVYEQYF. CDR3 nucleotides: TGTGCCAGCAGTTCTCAGGGTTCTGGTGTTTACGAGCAGTACTTC.

This clone was seen more than once but under ten times. The V and J genes are TRBV30 and TRBJ2-1, with TRBD2 identical over 8 bases. This CDR3 is 14 amino acids long. The junction had 11 bases not matched to a gene; V was cut back by 3 bases and J by 10 bases. CDR1 and CDR2 from the germline V gene are GTSNPN and SVGIG (reference sequence). The DNA of the CDR3 is TGTGCCTGGAGGCTGGCGGGAGGAGGCGGGGAGCAGTTCTTC. It is translated as CAWRLAGGGGEQFF.

V gene TRBV28 combines with J gene TRBJ2-5; 9 nucleotides agree with TRBD1. From germline, CDR1 is MDHEN and CDR2 SYDVKM. The J segment lost 2 bases and the V segment lost 3 bases, leaving 4 bases of the junction unmatched. There are 15 residues in the CDR3. The CDR3 region has the DNA TGTGCCAGCAGTTTTGGGACAGGGCAACAAGAGACCCAGTACTTC. Its protein is CASSFGTGQQETQYF.

V usage is TRBV6-5 and J usage is TRBJ2-7; TRBD1 matches 10 bases. The germline gives CDR1 MNHEY, CDR2 SVGAGI. The length of the CDR3 is 14 residues. V shed 10 bases, J shed 1 base, and the junction held 7 bases outside the gene matches. The chain's CDR3 is CATTRGQGSYEQYF. CDR3 DNA: TGTGCCACCACAAGGGGACAGGGGTCCTACGAGCAGTACTTC.

This clone was observed a few times. The chain has TRBV27 and TRBJ1-2; TRBD1 might be the D (6 bases). The CDR3 sequence is 14 residues long. The germline V and J ends were trimmed by 6 bases and 7 bases, with 18 bases remaining between them. Germline V gene sequence: CDR1 MNHEY, CDR2 SMNVEV (reference sequence). The CDR3 loop is CASREPRGRGGYTF. CDR3 coding DNA: TGTGCCAGCAGGGAACCCAGGGGACGTGGTGGCTACACCTTC.

This sequence joins TRBV29-1 and TRBJ2-5; D is possibly TRBD1 (8 bases). CDR1 and CDR2 (germline): SQVTM, ANQGSEA. Trimming stripped 6 bases from V and 5 bases from J, with 16 bases between. This CDR3 is 13 amino acids long. The CDR3 DNA sequence: TGCAGCGTCGCTAACAGGGGGGGGGAGACCCAGTACTTC. Translated, it gives CSVANRGGETQYF.

The chain has TRBV5-1 and TRBJ2-7; 10 bases line up with TRBD1. The length of the CDR3 is 14 residues. V lost 4 bases to trimming and J lost 5 bases; unmatched junction nucleotides: 6. CDR1 SGHRS and CDR2 YFSETQ come from the germline V gene. The CDR3: CASSPGTGEDEQYF. DNA of the CDR3: TGCGCCAGCAGCCCGGGGACAGGGGAGGACGAGCAGTACTTC.

This clone came up once. The chain employs TRBV6-1 and TRBJ1-1; D is unclear. This CDR3 is 13 amino acids long. Germline V gene lookup returns CDR1 MNHNS and CDR2 SASEGT. Trimming stripped 6 bases from V and 10 bases from J, with 18 bases between. The CDR3 DNA sequence: TGTGCCAGCAGCCGGGAGTCCCAAGGTCCAGCTTTCTTT. Translation: CASSRESQGPAFF.

The V and J genes are TRBV5-6 and TRBJ1-5, with TRBD1 matching over 8 bases. The junction had 3 bases not matched to a gene; V was cut back by 0 bases and J by 4 bases. Germline CDR1 is SGHDT and CDR2 is YYEEEE. This CDR3 has 15 residues. CDR3 nucleotide sequence: TGTGCCAGCAGCTTGGCGGGACAGGCTAATCAGCCCCAGCATTTT. As protein: CASSLAGQANQPQHF.

Written as DNA, the CDR3 is TGTGCCAGCAGCTCGGGGGAGCCAGCGGGGGGCCCGAGCTCCTACAATGAGCAGTTCTTC. Amino acid sequence: CASSSGEPAGGPSSYNEQFF. The chain is built from TRBV7-8 and TRBJ2-1; 9 nucleotides agree with TRBD2. This CDR3 has 20 amino acids. The germline CDR1 and CDR2 sequences are SGHVS and FQNEAQ. Trimming took 4 bases from V and 0 from J; bases not matched to a gene: 16.

This clone was recorded a few times. J is TRBJ2-7 and V is TRBV6-1; D remains unclear. This CDR3 contains 10 residues. Germline CDR1 is MNHNS and CDR2 is SASEGT. V was cut by 8 bases and J by 5 bases, with 7 bases left in between. The CDR3 sequence: CASYANEQYF. CDR3 coding DNA: TGTGCCAGCTACGCGAACGAGCAGTACTTC.

This clone has more than one count but fewer than ten. This sequence joins TRBV5-1 and TRBJ1-2; D uncertain. Trimming left V 2 bases short and J 7 bases short, with 9 bases between. CDR1 SGHRS and CDR2 YFSETQ come from the germline V gene. The CDR3 consists of 12 residues. CDR3 coding DNA: TGCGCCAGCAGCTTACGACAATCTGGCTACACCTTC. Its protein is CASSLRQSGYTF.

V is TRBV7-2 and J is TRBJ2-4; a weak D match, TRBD2 (6 bases). The length of the CDR3 is 12 residues. Germline assignment: CDR1 SGHTA and CDR2 FQGNSA. Trimming stripped 3 bases from V and 9 bases from J, with 9 bases between. The CDR3 loop reads CASSLGGGIQYF. Written as DNA, the CDR3 is TGTGCCAGCAGCTTGGGGGGAGGCATTCAGTACTTC. Full variable domain (outside the CDR3, taken from reference TRBV7-2 and TRBJ2-4): GAGVSQSPSNKVTEKGKDVELRCDPISGHTALYWYRQSLGQGLEFLIYFQGNSAPDKSGLPSDRFSAERTGGSVSTLTIQRTQQEDSAVYLCASSLGGGIQYFGAGTRLSVL.

The chain uses TRBV30 and TRBJ1-6, with TRBD1 identical over 7 bases. The CDR3 contains 15 residues. Germline CDR1 and CDR2: GTSNPN and SVGIG (reference sequence). V lost 0 bases and J lost 9; bases outside the gene matches: 8. The CDR3 nucleotides are TGTGCCTGGAGTGTACGTGACAGGGCTTTTTCACCCCTCCACTTT. It yields the protein CAWSVRDRAFSPLHF. Based on the CDR3 plus reference TRBV30 and TRBJ1-6, the full variable domain is SQTIHQWPATLVQPVGSPLSLECTVEGTSNPNLYWYRQAAGRGLQLLFYSVGIGQISSEVPQNLSASRPQDRQFILSSKKLLLSDSGFYLCAWSVRDRAFSPLHFGNGTRLTVT.

The V call is TRBV6-5, the J call TRBJ1-2; D unclear. Trimming left V 2 bases short and J 3 bases short, with 13 bases between. Germline V CDR1 and CDR2: MNHEY, SVGAGI. The CDR3 spans 15 residues. The CDR3 DNA follows: TGTGCCAGCAGTTACCTTGCGCGTCAGGACTATGGCTACACCTTC. Translating gives CASSYLARQDYGYTF.

This chain links TRBV10-2 with TRBJ1-5, with D perhaps matching TRBD1 (5 bases). Germline V CDR1 and CDR2: WSHSY, SAAADI. Trimming cost V 2 bases and J 1 base, with 21 bases left between them. The CDR3 covers 19 residues. The CDR3, as DNA: TGCGCCAGCAGTGAGACGCCTTTTCGGGACTGGCAGAGCAATCAGCCCCAGCATTTT. Protein: CASSETPFRDWQSNQPQHF.

The chain links TRBV10-3 to TRBJ2-1; no clear D. Trimming removed 3 bases from V and 5 bases from J, with 11 bases in between. Looked up from germline, CDR1 is ENHRY and CDR2 is SYGVKD. The CDR3 length is 14 residues. In nucleotides, the CDR3 is TGTGCCATCAGTGATTTGGGCCTCGACAATGAGCAGTTCTTC. Amino acid sequence: CAISDLGLDNEQFF.

The rearrangement uses TRBV27 and TRBJ2-1; D might be TRBD1 (6 bases). Trimming left V 8 bases short and J 8 bases short, with 16 bases between. The germline CDR1 and CDR2 sequences are MNHEY and SMNVEV (reference sequence). The CDR3 length is 13 residues. Written as DNA, the CDR3 is TGTGCCAGCGGAGCGACAGGTTTCGATGAGCAGTTCTTC. Amino acids: CASGATGFDEQFF.

The V and J genes are TRBV2 and TRBJ2-1, with no clear D. Trimming pared 6 bases from V and 1 base from J, leaving 4 bases between. CDR3 length: 12 amino acids. In germline, CDR1 is SNHLY, CDR2 FYNNEI. DNA of the CDR3: TGTGCCAGCAGCCCTTCCTACAATGAGCAGTTCTTC. Amino acids: CASSPSYNEQFF.

The rearrangement links TRBV27 to TRBJ2-7; 8 bases are a match to TRBD2. Germline V gene lookup returns CDR1 MNHEY and CDR2 SMNVEV (reference sequence). The CDR3 runs to 15 residues. V trimming: 4 bases; J trimming: 5 bases; junction bases outside the gene matches: 10. CDR3 coding DNA: TGTGCCAGCAGTTCCCCGGGAGGGCCGGTACACGAGCAGTACTTC. Amino acid sequence: CASSSPGGPVHEQYF.

The rearrangement joins TRBV19 to TRBJ1-2; a weak D match, TRBD1 (6 bases). From germline, CDR1 is LNHDA and CDR2 SQIVND (reference sequence). V dropped 9 bases and J dropped 3 bases, with 17 bases sitting between them. This CDR3 is 14 amino acids long. The CDR3 nucleotides are TGTGCCAGCAGACAGGTTCCCGGGGACTATGGCTACACCTTC. Its translation: CASRQVPGDYGYTF.

The gene calls are TRBV11-2 and TRBJ2-7; D gene uncertain. The CDR3 sequence is 13 residues long. Germline V gene sequence: CDR1 SGHAT, CDR2 FQNNGV. Trimming pared 0 bases from V and 2 bases from J, leaving 5 bases between. The CDR3 bases are TGTGCCAGCAGCTTAGACGTAACCTACGAGCAGTACTTC. Translating gives CASSLDVTYEQYF.